The T cell receptor beta chain under discussion was sequenced for a study of naive and memory T cell subsets. Study-wide findings and caveats: In naive cells, over 95% of TCR sequences were seen only once. RNA-based TCR counts may shift with T cell activation and differentiation.

There are 14 residues in the CDR3. The germline V and J ends were trimmed by 1 base and 5 bases, with 10 bases remaining between them. Germline V lookup: CDR1 LGHDT, CDR2 YNNKEL (reference sequence). Alpha and beta libraries were amplified separately from the second PCR onward. Cells stained for CD3, CD4, CD8, CD45RA and CD27 were sorted into four subsets. Worth noting for this clonotype: What it binds is unknown.

The beta constant-region primer was an equimolar mix of two oligonucleotides covering TRBC1 and TRBC2. The ligated cDNA underwent four PCR rounds using SP2 and nested alpha and beta constant-region primers. TCRdb reprocessed the UMI-ligation and nested PCR reads with MiXCR, giving one entry per CDR3 protein. Of 80,000 to 95,000 distinct CDR3 sequences in the sample, around 9% were seen once. The gene calls are TRBV3-1 and TRBJ2-3; unclear D gene. The TCR was taken from a human donor in good health. The sequenced sample consisted of naive CD8+ T cells from blood. As DNA, the CDR3 is TGTGCCAGCAGCCAAGCCCTAGTAGTAGATACGCAGTATTTT. It translates to CASSQALVVDTQYF.